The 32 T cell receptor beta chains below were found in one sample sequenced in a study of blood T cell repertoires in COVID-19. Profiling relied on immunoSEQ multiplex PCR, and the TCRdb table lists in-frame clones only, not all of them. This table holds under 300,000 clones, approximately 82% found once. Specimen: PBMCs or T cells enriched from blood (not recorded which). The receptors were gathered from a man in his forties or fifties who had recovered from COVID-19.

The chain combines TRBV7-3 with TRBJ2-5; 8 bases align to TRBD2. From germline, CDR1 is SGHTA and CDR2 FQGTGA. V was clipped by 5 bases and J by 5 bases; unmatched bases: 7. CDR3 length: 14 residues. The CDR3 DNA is TGTGCCAGCAGCCCCGGCGGGACTAGTGAGACCCAGTACTTC. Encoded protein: CASSPGGTSETQYF.

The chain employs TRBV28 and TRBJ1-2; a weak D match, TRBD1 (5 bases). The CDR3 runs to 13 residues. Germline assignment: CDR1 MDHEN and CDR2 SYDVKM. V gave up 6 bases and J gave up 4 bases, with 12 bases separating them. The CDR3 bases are TGTGCCAGCAGACGGACGGACACCTATGGCTACACCTTC. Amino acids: CASRRTDTYGYTF.

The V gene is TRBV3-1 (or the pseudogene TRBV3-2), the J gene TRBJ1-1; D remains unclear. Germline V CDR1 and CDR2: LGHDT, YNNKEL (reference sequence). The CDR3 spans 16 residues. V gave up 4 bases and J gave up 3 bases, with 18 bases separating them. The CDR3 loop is CASSPATGGDDTEAFF. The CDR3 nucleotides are TGTGCCAGCAGCCCAGCTACGGGAGGAGACGACACTGAAGCTTTCTTT.

The CDR3 reads CASSRDSHQHF. CDR3 DNA sequence: TGTGCCAGCAGCCGGGACAGTCACCAGCATTTT. The chain links TRBV28 to TRBJ1-5, with 7 bases matching TRBD1. The CDR3 is made up of 11 amino acids. Germline V gives CDR1 MDHEN, CDR2 SYDVKM. V was clipped by 6 bases and J by 12 bases; unmatched bases: 5.

The CDR3 nucleotides are TGTGCCAGCAGCTTAGGGGGACAGGGTTATGAAAAACTGTTTTTT. This sequence encodes CASSLGGQGYEKLFF. This rearrangement joins TRBV7-9 to TRBJ1-4, with 9 bases matching TRBD1. The CDR3 contains 15 residues. J gave up 6 bases and V 1 base, and 3 bases lay outside the gene matches. Germline assignment: CDR1 SEHNR and CDR2 FQNEAQ (reference sequence).

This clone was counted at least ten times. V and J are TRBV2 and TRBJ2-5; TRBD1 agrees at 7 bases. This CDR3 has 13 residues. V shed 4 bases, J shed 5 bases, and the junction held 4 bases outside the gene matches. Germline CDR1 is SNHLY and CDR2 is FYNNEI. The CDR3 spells CASSGTGVETQYF. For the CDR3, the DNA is TGTGCCAGCAGTGGTACAGGGGTGGAGACCCAGTACTTC. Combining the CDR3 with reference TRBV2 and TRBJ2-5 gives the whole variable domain EPEVTQTPSHQVTQMGQEVILRCVPISNHLYFYWYRQILGQKVEFLVSFYNNEISEKSEIFDDQFSVERPDGSNFTLKIRSTKLEDSAMYFCASSGTGVETQYFGPGTRLLVL.

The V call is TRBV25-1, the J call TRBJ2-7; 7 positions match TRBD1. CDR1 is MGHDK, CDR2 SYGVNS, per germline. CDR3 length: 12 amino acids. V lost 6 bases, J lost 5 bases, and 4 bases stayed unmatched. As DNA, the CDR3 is TGTGCCAGCAGGACAGGGTACAACGAGCAGTACTTC. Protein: CASRTGYNEQYF.

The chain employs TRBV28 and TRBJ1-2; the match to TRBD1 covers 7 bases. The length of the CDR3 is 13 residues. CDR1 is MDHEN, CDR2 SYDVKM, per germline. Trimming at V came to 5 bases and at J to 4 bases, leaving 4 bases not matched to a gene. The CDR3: CASSRDSTYGYTF. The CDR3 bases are TGTGCCAGCAGTCGGGACAGCACCTATGGCTACACCTTC.

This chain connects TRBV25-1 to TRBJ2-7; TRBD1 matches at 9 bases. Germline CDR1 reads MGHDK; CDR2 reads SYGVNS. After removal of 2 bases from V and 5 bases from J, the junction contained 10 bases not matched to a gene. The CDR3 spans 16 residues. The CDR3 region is CASSEQTGTGIHEQYF. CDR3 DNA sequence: TGTGCCAGCAGTGAACAAACCGGGACAGGGATCCACGAGCAGTACTTC.

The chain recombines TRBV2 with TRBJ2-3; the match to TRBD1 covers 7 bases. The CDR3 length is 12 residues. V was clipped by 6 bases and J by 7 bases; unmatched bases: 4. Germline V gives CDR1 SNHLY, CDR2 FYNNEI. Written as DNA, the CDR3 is TGTGCCAGCAGCGTCAGGGGGTATACGCAGTATTTT. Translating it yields CASSVRGYTQYF. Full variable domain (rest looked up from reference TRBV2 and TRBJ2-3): EPEVTQTPSHQVTQMGQEVILRCVPISNHLYFYWYRQILGQKVEFLVSFYNNEISEKSEIFDDQFSVERPDGSNFTLKIRSTKLEDSAMYFCASSVRGYTQYFGPGTRLTVL.

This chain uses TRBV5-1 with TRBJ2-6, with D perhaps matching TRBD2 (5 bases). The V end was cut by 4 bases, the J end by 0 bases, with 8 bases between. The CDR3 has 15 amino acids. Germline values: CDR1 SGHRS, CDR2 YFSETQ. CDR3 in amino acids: CASSGGDSGANVLTF. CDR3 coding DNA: TGCGCCAGCAGCGGAGGAGACTCTGGGGCCAACGTCCTGACTTTC.

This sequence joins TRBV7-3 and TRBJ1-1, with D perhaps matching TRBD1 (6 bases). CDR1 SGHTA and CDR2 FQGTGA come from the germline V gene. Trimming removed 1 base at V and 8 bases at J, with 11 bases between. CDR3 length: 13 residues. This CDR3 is CASSLIAGTEAFF. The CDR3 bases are TGTGCCAGCAGCTTAATCGCCGGGACAGAAGCTTTCTTT.

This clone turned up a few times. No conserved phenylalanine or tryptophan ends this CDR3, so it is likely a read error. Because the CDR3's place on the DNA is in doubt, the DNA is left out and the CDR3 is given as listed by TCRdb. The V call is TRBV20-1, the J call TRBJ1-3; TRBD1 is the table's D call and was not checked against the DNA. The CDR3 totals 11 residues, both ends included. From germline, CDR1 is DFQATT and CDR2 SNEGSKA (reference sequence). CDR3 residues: CSARPDRGECL.

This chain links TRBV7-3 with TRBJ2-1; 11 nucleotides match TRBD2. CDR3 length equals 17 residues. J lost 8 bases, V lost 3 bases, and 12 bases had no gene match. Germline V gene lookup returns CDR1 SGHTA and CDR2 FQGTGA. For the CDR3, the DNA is TGTGCCAGCAGCTTTTACCCACTAGCGGGAGACGGAGATGAGCAGTTCTTC. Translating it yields CASSFYPLAGDGDEQFF.

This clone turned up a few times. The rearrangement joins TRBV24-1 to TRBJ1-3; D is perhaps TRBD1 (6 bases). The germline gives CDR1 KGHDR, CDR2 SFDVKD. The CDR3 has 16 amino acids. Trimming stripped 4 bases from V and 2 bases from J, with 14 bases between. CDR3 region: CATSDNREGAGNTIYF. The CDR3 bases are TGTGCCACCAGTGACAACAGGGAAGGCGCTGGAAACACCATATATTTT.

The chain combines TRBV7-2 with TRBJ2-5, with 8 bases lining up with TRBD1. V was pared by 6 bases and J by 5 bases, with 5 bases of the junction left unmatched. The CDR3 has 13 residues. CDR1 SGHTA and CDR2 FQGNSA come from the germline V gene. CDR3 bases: TGTGCCAGCAGTCGACAGGGGAAGGAGACCCAGTACTTC. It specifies CASSRQGKETQYF.

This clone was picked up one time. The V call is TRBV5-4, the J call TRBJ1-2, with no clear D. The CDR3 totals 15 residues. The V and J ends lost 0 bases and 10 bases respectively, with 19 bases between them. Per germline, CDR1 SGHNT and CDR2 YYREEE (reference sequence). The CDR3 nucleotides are TGTGCCAGCAGCTTGGTAGCGTTTAGAAGAGGCCTCTACACCTTC. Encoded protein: CASSLVAFRRGLYTF.

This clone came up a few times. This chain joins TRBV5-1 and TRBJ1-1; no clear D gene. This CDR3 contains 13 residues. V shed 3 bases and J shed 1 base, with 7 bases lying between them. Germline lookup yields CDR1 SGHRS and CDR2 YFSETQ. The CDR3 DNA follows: TGCGCCAGCAGCTCCCCAAAGAACACTGAAGCTTTCTTT. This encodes CASSSPKNTEAFF.

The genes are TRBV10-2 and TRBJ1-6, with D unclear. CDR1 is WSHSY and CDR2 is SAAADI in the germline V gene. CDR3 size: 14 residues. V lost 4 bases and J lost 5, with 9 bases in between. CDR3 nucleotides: TGCGCCAGCAGTGTCTATCCTAATAATTCACCCCTCCACTTT. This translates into CASSVYPNNSPLHF.

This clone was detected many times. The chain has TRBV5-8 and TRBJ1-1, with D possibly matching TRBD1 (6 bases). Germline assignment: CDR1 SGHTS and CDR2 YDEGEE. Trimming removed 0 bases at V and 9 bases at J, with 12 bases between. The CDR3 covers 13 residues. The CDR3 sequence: CASSLVTGTKAFF. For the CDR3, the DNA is TGTGCCAGCAGCTTGGTCACAGGGACGAAAGCTTTCTTT.

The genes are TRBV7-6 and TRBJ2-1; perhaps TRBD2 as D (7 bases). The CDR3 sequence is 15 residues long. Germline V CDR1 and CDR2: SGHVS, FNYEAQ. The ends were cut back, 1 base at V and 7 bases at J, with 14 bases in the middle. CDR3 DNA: TGTGCCAGCAGCTTAGAGGGGGGGACCATGAATGAGCAGTTCTTC. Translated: CASSLEGGTMNEQFF.

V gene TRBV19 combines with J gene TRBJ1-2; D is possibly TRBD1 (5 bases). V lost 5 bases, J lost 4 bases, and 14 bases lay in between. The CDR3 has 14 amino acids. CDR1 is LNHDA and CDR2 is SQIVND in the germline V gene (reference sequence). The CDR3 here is CASSGLGESYGYTF. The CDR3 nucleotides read TGTGCCAGTAGTGGGCTAGGGGAAAGCTATGGCTACACCTTC.

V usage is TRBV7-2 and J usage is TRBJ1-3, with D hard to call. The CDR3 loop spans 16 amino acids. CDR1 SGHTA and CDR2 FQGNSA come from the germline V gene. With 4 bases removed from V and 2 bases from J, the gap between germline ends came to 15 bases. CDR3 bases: TGTGCCAGCAGCTCCACCCCTCCCCGGGCTGGAAACACCATATATTTT. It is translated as CASSSTPPRAGNTIYF. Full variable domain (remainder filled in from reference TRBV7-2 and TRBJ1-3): GAGVSQSPSNKVTEKGKDVELRCDPISGHTALYWYRQSLGQGLEFLIYFQGNSAPDKSGLPSDRFSAERTGGSVSTLTIQRTQQEDSAVYLCASSSTPPRAGNTIYFGEGSWLTVV.

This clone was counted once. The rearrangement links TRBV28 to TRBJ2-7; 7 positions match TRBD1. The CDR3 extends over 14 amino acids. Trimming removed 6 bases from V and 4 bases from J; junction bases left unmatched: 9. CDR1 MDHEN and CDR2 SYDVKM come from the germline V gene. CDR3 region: CASSPHTGEYEQYF. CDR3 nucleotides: TGTGCCAGCAGCCCCCACACAGGGGAGTACGAGCAGTACTTC. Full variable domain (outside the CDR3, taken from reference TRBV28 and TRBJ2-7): DVKVTQSSRYLVKRTGEKVFLECVQDMDHENMFWYRQDPGLGLRLIYFSYDVKMKEKGDIPEGYSVSREKKERFSLILESASTNQTSMYLCASSPHTGEYEQYFGPGTRLTVT.

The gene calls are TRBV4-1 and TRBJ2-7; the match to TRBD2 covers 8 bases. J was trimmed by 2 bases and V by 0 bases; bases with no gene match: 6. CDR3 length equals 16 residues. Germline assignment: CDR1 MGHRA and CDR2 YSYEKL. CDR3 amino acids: CASSQESSGLTYEQYF. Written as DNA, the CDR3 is TGCGCCAGCAGCCAAGAATCTAGCGGGTTAACCTACGAGCAGTACTTC.

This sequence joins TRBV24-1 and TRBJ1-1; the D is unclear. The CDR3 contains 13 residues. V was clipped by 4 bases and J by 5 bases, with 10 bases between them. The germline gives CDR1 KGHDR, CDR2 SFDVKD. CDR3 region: CATSDPRRTEAFF. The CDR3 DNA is TGTGCCACCAGTGACCCTAGAAGGACTGAAGCTTTCTTT.

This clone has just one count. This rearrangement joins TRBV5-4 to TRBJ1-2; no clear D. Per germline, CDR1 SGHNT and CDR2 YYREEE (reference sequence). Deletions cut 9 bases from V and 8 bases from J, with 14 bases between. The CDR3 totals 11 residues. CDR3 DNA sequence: TGTGCCATCCGAGCTTGGTCCGGCTACACCTTC. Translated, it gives CAIRAWSGYTF.

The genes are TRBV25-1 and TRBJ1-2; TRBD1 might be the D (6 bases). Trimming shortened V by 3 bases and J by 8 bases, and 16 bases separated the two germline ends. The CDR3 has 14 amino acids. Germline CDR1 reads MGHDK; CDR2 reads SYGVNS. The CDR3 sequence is CASSEEYRVSGYTF. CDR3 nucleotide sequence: TGTGCCAGCAGTGAGGAATACAGGGTCAGCGGCTACACCTTC.

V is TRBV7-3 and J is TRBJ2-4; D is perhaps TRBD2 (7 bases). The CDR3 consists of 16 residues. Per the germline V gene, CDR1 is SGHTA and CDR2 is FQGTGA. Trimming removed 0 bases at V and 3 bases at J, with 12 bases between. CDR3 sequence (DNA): TGTGCCAGCAGCTTAACGCGGGGGCGAGGCAAAAACATTCAGTACTTC. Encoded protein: CASSLTRGRGKNIQYF.

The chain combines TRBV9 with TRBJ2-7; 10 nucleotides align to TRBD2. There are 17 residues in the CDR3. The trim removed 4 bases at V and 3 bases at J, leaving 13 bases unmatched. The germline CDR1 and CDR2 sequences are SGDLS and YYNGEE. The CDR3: CASSSSGTSAPYYEQYF. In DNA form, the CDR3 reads TGTGCCAGCAGCTCGTCCGGGACTAGCGCACCATACTACGAGCAGTACTTC.

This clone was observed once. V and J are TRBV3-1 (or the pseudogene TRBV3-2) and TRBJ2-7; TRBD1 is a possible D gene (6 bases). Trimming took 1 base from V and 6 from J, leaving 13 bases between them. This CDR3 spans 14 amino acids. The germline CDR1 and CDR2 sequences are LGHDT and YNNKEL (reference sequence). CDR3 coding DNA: TGTGCCAGCAGCCAAGGTCGACAGGCGGGCGAGCAGTACTTC. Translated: CASSQGRQAGEQYF.

The CDR3 here is CASSQAPRGALNRNEQFF. The CDR3 DNA sequence: TGTGCCAGCAGCCAAGCCCCGCGGGGGGCTCTCAATCGCAATGAGCAGTTCTTC. This chain links TRBV3-1 (or the pseudogene TRBV3-2) with TRBJ2-1; 8 nucleotides line up with TRBD2. The junction had 14 bases not matched to a gene; V was cut back by 1 base and J by 6 bases. CDR1 is LGHDT, CDR2 YNNKEL, per germline (reference sequence). CDR3 length equals 18 residues.